This T cell receptor beta chain was observed in a study of blood T cells in healthy people across ages. The overall study: Per two T cells, about one barcoded beta molecule was captured through template switching.

CDR3 length: 17 residues. Germline-derived CDR1 and CDR2 are MNHNS and SASEGT. J was trimmed by 0 bases and V by 3 bases; bases with no gene match: 7. Study-level points and caveats: Per million T cells, TCR beta diversity dropped about linearly as age rose.

Primers used in a second PCR of roughly 6 to 11 cycles were a sample-barcoded 5' primer and a J-beta primer mix. A template-switch adaptor that had 12 random nucleotides put a tag on each cDNA molecule. TCRdb called the 5' RACE reads again in MiXCR, with one record for every CDR3 protein. The data show about 620,000 distinct CDR3 sequences, about 51% seen once. A remark on this clonotype: Its antigen remains unknown.

Specimen: blood. The TCR originated in a woman older than 75 in good health. V gene TRBV6-1 combines with J gene TRBJ1-4; 7 positions match TRBD1. The CDR3 region is CASSDPRQGATNEKLFF. The CDR3 DNA follows: TGTGCCAGCAGTGACCCCCGACAGGGAGCAACTAATGAAAAACTGTTTTTT.